These 2 T cell receptor beta chains were sequenced from one sample in a study of technical replicates of blood from a few donors. Sequencing used immunoSEQ multiplex PCR; TCRdb keeps in-frame clones, though not all of them. The sample gives 65,000 to 85,000 clones, 90% to 95% of which show up once; 0.3% to 0.45% is in the top ten. Sample: T cells isolated from PBMCs. Receptor source: a human donor in good health.

The V and J genes are TRBV29-1 and TRBJ2-1, with TRBD2 identical over 13 bases. Trimming removed 6 bases from V and 8 bases from J; junction bases left unmatched: 7. The CDR3 extends over 14 amino acids. Per germline, CDR1 SQVTM and CDR2 ANQGSEA. In DNA form, the CDR3 reads TGCAGCGTAGAGACTAGCGGGAGGAGGTATGAGCAGTTCTTC. It encodes CSVETSGRRYEQFF.

This clone was seen a handful of times. The V gene is TRBV28, the J gene TRBJ1-1; the match to TRBD1 covers 11 bases. CDR1 MDHEN and CDR2 SYDVKM come from the germline V gene. V lost 5 bases to trimming and J lost 7 bases; unmatched junction nucleotides: 6. The CDR3 is made up of 14 amino acids. CDR3 DNA sequence: TGTGCCAGCAGTGGAGGACAGGGGGCGTTTGAAGCTTTCTTT. Translation: CASSGGQGAFEAFF.